The entry that follows covers one T cell receptor beta chain sequence. As yet, its antigen is unknown. The data are from a study of cytomegalovirus exposure and HLA in healthy donors. Study-wide results and limits: By a later analysis, the bulk of CMV-associated TCR beta chains appeared HLA-restricted.

The PCR had 60 Vbeta and 13 Jbeta primers. Only in-frame clones appear in the TCRdb table, and some are missing; sequencing was by immunoSEQ multiplex PCR. The sample contains some 140,000 clones, 85% of which appear only once. V lost 3 bases, J lost 4 bases, and 21 bases lay in between. Germline CDR1 is MNHEY and CDR2 is SMNVEV (reference sequence). The CDR3 totals 17 residues. Sequenced: PBMCs. This TCR came from a woman in her 30s in good health and CMV-seropositive. This chain joins TRBV27 and TRBJ1-1; D unresolved. The CDR3 DNA reads as TGTGCCAGCAGTTTTGGAAGCCCCACCTGGCGGGTCACTGAAGCTTTCTTT. Its translation is CASSFGSPTWRVTEAFF.